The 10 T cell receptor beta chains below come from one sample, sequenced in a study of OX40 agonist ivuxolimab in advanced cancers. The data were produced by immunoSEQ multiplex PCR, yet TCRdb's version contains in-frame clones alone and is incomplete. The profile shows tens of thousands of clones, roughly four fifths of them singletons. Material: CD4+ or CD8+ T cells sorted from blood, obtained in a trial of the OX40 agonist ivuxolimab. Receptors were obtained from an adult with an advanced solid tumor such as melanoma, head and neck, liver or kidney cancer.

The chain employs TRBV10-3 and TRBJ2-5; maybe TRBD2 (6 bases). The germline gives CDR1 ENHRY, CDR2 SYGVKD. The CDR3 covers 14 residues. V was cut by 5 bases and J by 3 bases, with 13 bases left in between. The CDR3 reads CAISTRDAKETQYF. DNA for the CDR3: TGTGCCATCAGTACGCGGGACGCGAAAGAGACCCAGTACTTC.

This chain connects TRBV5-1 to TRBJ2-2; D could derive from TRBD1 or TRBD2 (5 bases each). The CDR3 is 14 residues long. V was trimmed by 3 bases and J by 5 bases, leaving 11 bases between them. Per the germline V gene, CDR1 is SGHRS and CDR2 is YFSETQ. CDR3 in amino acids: CASSWRGETGELFF. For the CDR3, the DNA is TGCGCCAGCAGCTGGAGAGGGGAGACCGGGGAGCTGTTTTTT.

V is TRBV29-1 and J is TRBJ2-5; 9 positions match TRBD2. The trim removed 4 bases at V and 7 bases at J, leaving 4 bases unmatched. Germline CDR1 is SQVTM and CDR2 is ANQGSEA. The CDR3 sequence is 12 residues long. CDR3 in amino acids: CSVGSGGGTQYF. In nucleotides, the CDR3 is TGCAGCGTTGGTAGCGGGGGAGGGACCCAGTACTTC. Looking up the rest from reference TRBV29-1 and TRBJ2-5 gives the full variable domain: SAVISQKPSRDICQRGTSLTIQCQVDSQVTMMFWYRQQPGQSLTLIATANQGSEATYESGFVIDKFPISRPNLTFSTLTVSNMSPEDSSIYLCSVGSGGGTQYFGPGTRLLVL.

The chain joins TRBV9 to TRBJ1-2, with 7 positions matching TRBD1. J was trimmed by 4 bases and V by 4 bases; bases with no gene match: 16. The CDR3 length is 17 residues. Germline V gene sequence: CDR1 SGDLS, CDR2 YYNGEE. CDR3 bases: TGTGCCAGCAGCCGACCAGGGGGGACTCCCACAAGCTATGGCTACACCTTC. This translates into CASSRPGGTPTSYGYTF.

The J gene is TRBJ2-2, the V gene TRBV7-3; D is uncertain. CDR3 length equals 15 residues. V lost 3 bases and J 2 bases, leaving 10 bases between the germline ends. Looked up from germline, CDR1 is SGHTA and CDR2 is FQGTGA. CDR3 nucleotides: TGTGCCAGCAGCTTGAGAACAATAAACACCGGGGAGCTGTTTTTT. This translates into CASSLRTINTGELFF.

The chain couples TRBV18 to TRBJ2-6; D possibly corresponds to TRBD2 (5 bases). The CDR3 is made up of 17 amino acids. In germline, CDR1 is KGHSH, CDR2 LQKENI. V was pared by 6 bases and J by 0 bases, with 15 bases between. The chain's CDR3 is CASSSVSDFSGANVLTF. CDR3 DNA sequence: TGTGCCAGCTCGTCCGTTTCGGACTTCTCTGGGGCCAACGTCCTGACTTTC.

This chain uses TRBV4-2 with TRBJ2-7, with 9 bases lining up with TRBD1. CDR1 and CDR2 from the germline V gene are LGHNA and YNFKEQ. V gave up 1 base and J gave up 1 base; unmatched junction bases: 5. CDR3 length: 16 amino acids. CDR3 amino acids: CASSQAGTGNSYEQYF. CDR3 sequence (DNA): TGTGCCAGCAGCCAAGCCGGGACAGGGAATTCCTACGAGCAGTACTTC.

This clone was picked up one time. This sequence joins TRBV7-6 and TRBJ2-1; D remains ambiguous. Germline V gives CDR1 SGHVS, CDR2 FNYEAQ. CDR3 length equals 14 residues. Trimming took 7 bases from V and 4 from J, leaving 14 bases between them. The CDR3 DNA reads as TGTGCCAGCACCCCCGGGCCAGAATACAATGAGCAGTTCTTC. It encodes CASTPGPEYNEQFF.

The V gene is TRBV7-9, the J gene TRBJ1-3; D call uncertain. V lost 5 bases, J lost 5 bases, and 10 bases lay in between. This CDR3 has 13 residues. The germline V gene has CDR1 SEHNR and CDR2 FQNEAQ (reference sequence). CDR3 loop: CASSTDDRNTIYF. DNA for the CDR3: TGTGCCAGCAGCACTGACGACAGAAACACCATATATTTT.

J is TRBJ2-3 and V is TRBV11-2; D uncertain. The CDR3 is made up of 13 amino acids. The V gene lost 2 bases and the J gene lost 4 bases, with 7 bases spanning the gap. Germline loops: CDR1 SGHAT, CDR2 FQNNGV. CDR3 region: CASSLMKADTQYF. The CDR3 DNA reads TGTGCCAGCAGCTTAATGAAGGCAGATACGCAGTATTTT. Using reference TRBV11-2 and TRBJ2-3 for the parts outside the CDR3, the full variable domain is EAGVAQSPRYKIIEKRQSVAFWCNPISGHATLYWYQQILGQGPKLLIQFQNNGVVDDSQLPKDRFSAERLKGVDSTLKIQPAKLEDSAVYLCASSLMKADTQYFGPGTRLTVL.